These T cell receptor beta chains were read from a single sample in a study of blood T cell repertoires in COVID-19. Clones were sequenced by immunoSEQ multiplex PCR, and TCRdb holds only the in-frame ones, with some missing. The sample lists some 190,000 clones; 85% were seen once. Sequences were obtained from peripheral blood. The receptors derive from a woman at least 80 years old with acute or convalescent COVID-19. The CDR3 runs from the conserved cysteine through the conserved F or W. The D gene is left open where the match is weak. A clone size is listed for some rows: how often the clone was seen (once, few, many), or a class if it is expanded.

D	V	size	J	DNA	CDR3
.	TRBV4-3	.	TRBJ2-1	TGCGCCAGCAGCCAAGATCCAGCGCCGTTTTCCTACAATGAGCAGTTCTTC	CASSQDPAPFSYNEQFF
.	TRBV18	.	TRBJ2-1	TGTGCCAGCTCACCGAGGACTAATCGAGCCTACAATGAGCAGTTCTTC	CASSPRTNRAYNEQFF
.	TRBV5-1	.	TRBJ2-1	TGCGCCAGCAGCCTCGGAGGGGACTCCTACAATGAGCAGTTCTTC	CASSLGGDSYNEQFF
.	TRBV6-6	.	TRBJ1-2	TGTGCCAGCAGTTACTCGAGCAGGGATGGGTATGGCTACACCTTC	CASSYSSRDGYGYTF
TRBD1	TRBV28	.	TRBJ1-1	TGTGCCAGCAGTACTGACAGGGGAGTTGAAGCTTTCTTT	CASSTDRGVEAFF
TRBD1	TRBV3-1/TRBV3-2	.	TRBJ1-2	TGTGCCAGCAGCCAAGATCGCCTGACAGGGAATGGCTACACCTTC	CASSQDRLTGNGYTF
TRBD1	TRBV7-9	.	TRBJ1-1	TGTGCCAGCACCCTCGAAGAGGGGGCTGGTAACACTGAAGCTTTCTTT	CASTLEEGAGNTEAFF
TRBD2	TRBV28	.	TRBJ2-3	TGTGCCAGCAGTTCAAGCGGGAGGGCTAGGGATACGCAGTATTTT	CASSSSGRARDTQYF
TRBD1	TRBV19	once	TRBJ1-3	TGTGCCAGCTACGACAGGGCTGGAAACACCATATATTTT	CASYDRAGNTIYF
.	TRBV5-5	few	TRBJ1-1	TGTGCCAGCAGCTTAACACGGGTCACTGAAGCTTTCTTT	CASSLTRVTEAFF
.	TRBV7-2	.	TRBJ1-1	TGTGCCAGCAGCACAACGACAGGACGAAATGAAGCTTTCTTT	CASSTTTGRNEAFF
.	TRBV19	few	TRBJ1-3	TGTGCCAGTAGTGAAGACAGGCCGTACTCTGGAAACACCATATATTTT	CASSEDRPYSGNTIYF
.	TRBV5-6	.	TRBJ1-6	TGTGCCAGCAGCCTCCGAGGCGGGTCTAATTCACCCCTCCACTTT	CASSLRGGSNSPLHF
TRBD1	TRBV4-3	.	TRBJ2-2	TGCGCCAGCAGACTTACAGGGGGCCACACCGGGGAGCTGTTTTTT	CASRLTGGHTGELFF
.	TRBV19	.	TRBJ1-1	TGTGCCACTTCGACAGTTATGAACACTGAAGCTTTCTTT	CATSTVMNTEAFF
TRBD1	TRBV9	.	TRBJ2-4	TGTGCCAGCAGCGCACCCGGGACAGGGAGGGACATTCAGTACTTC	CASSAPGTGRDIQYF
TRBD1	TRBV19	once	TRBJ1-1	TGTGCCAGTAGTATAGGTTTTGGGACAGGGTCCACTGAAGCTTTCTTT	CASSIGFGTGSTEAFF
TRBD1	TRBV6-5	.	TRBJ1-2	TGTGCCAGCAGTCACGGACAGGGAGACACCTTC	CASSHGQGDTF
TRBD1	TRBV19	.	TRBJ2-1	TGTGCCAGTAGTAGACAGGGGTCAACCCACAATGAGCAGTTCTTC	CASSRQGSTHNEQFF
.	TRBV4-2	.	TRBJ1-2	TGTGCCAGCAGCCAAGCAGGGGAATATGGCTACACCTTC	CASSQAGEYGYTF
.	TRBV5-8	once	TRBJ1-5	TGTGCCAGCAGCCGAAGAAACGGACGGGGGGAATATAGCAATCAGCCCCAGCATTTT	CASSRRNGRGEYSNQPQHF
TRBD1	TRBV18	.	TRBJ2-2	TGTGCCAGCTCACCATGGGACAGACTAAGCACCGGGGAGCTGTTTTTT	CASSPWDRLSTGELFF
TRBD1	TRBV10-3	.	TRBJ1-1	TGTGCCATCAGTGATTCCGGACAGGGAATCACTGAAGCTTTCTTT	CAISDSGQGITEAFF
.	TRBV7-2	.	TRBJ1-2	TGTGCCAGCAGCTTAGCGTTTGCGGGGGCAACCGGCTACACCTTC	CASSLAFAGATGYTF
.	TRBV18	.	TRBJ1-2	TGTGCCAGCTCGTCGGGGGTCTATGGCTACACCTTC	CASSSGVYGYTF
TRBD1	TRBV18	.	TRBJ1-4	TGTGCCAGCTCACCACAGACAGGGGGGATAGAAAAACTGTTTTTT	CASSPQTGGIEKLFF
.	TRBV19	.	TRBJ2-7	TGTGCCAGTACCCCCCCCGGGAGCTCCTACGAGCAGTACTTC	CASTPPGSSYEQYF
.	TRBV11-2	.	TRBJ2-3	TGTGCCAGCAGCTTAGATCTATGGCAGGTTGGAGATACGCAGTATTTT	CASSLDLWQVGDTQYF
TRBD1	TRBV7-2	.	TRBJ1-2	TGTGCCAGCAGCAGACGGACAGGGAATGATGGCTACACCTTC	CASSRRTGNDGYTF
.	TRBV7-2	.	TRBJ2-1	TGTGCCAGCAGCCCCACCTATGGGGGGTACAATGAGCAGTTCTTC	CASSPTYGGYNEQFF
TRBD2	TRBV9	.	TRBJ2-2	TGTGCCAGCAGCGCAGGACTAGCGGGAGATACCGGGGAGCTGTTTTTT	CASSAGLAGDTGELFF
.	TRBV7-6	.	TRBJ1-1	TGTGCCAGCAGCTTCGGGGTTTCGTACACTGAAGCTTTCTTT	CASSFGVSYTEAFF
.	TRBV4-3	.	TRBJ1-3	TGCGCCAGCAGCCAAGGAAACAGGAAGGCTGGAAACACCATATATTTT	CASSQGNRKAGNTIYF
.	TRBV7-2	.	TRBJ2-7	TGTGCCAGCAGCTTGGTGGGGACAACCAATTACGAGCAGTACTTC	CASSLVGTTNYEQYF
.	TRBV7-3	.	TRBJ2-2	TGTGCCAGCAGCTTAGGCAGGGCCGAAACCGGGGAGCTGTTTTTT	CASSLGRAETGELFF
.	TRBV5-4	.	TRBJ1-4	TGTGCCAGCAGCCCGGGACAAGGATTTGAAAAACTGTTTTTT	CASSPGQGFEKLFF
TRBD1	TRBV12-3/TRBV12-4	.	TRBJ1-2	TGTGCCAGCAGTCGACAGGGGACCTATGGCTACACCTTC	CASSRQGTYGYTF
.	TRBV7-9	.	TRBJ2-1	TGTGCCAGCAGCTTAAGGGGGAGAGGGGCCAATGAGCAGTTCTTC	CASSLRGRGANEQFF
.	TRBV5-1	.	TRBJ2-4	TGCGCCAGCAGCTTAGGTACTTCAGGGCTCGGTCAGTACTTC	CASSLGTSGLGQYF
TRBD1	TRBV5-4	.	TRBJ1-2	TGTGCCAGCAGCAATACAGGGGGTAACTATGGCTACACCTTC	CASSNTGGNYGYTF
.	TRBV19	.	TRBJ2-7	TGTGCCAGTAGTACCGAGGGATCCTACGAGCAGTACTTC	CASSTEGSYEQYF
.	TRBV28	.	TRBJ1-5	TGTGCCAGCCAAAGCGGCAATCAGCCCCAGCATTTT	CASQSGNQPQHF
.	TRBV7-9	.	TRBJ2-3	TGTGCCAGCAGCTTCCGAGGGGGTCCAGATACGCAGTATTTT	CASSFRGGPDTQYF
.	TRBV5-1	.	TRBJ1-1	TGCGCCAGCAGCTTGGAGCCGCACACTGAAGCTTTCTTT	CASSLEPHTEAFF
.	TRBV19	.	TRBJ2-2	TGTGCCAGTAGTATATGGGGCGCCACCGGGGAGCTGTTTTTT	CASSIWGATGELFF
.	TRBV28	.	TRBJ1-3	TGTGCCAGCAGTTTATCCAGCTCTGGAAACACCATATATTTT	CASSLSSSGNTIYF
TRBD1	TRBV29-1	.	TRBJ1-2	TGCAGCGTCACGGGGGGACAGGGAGGCTATGGCTACACCTTC	CSVTGGQGGYGYTF
.	TRBV7-2	.	TRBJ1-2	TGTGCCAGCAGCTTAGCGGCTGGGGGCGGGGGCTATGGCTACACCTTC	CASSLAAGGGGYGYTF
.	TRBV30	few	TRBJ1-1	TGTGCCTGGAGTGGCGGGGGCTTAAGACCTGAAGCTTTCTTT	CAWSGGGLRPEAFF
TRBD2	TRBV27	.	TRBJ2-7	TGTGCCAGCGACAGCGGGACGGCCGCCGAGCAGTACTTC	CASDSGTAAEQYF
TRBD1	TRBV7-2	.	TRBJ1-1	TGTGCCAGCAGCACCACCGACAGGGCCACTGAAGCTTTCTTT	CASSTTDRATEAFF
.	TRBV19	few	TRBJ1-2	TGTGCCAGTAGTATTTACCGGACAGAGCCCTCTTACACCTTC	CASSIYRTEPSYTF
.	TRBV15	few	TRBJ2-2	TGTGCCACCAGACCAGGGCAGGGGAGGAACACCGGGGAGCTGTTTTTT	CATRPGQGRNTGELFF
TRBD2	TRBV6-2/TRBV6-3	.	TRBJ2-3	TGTGCCAGCAGTTACTCGAGAGGACTAGTGGCAGATACGCAGTATTTT	CASSYSRGLVADTQYF
.	TRBV7-9	.	TRBJ1-4	TGTGCCAGCAGCTTAAAAGGGAGCTTTAATGAAAAACTGTTTTTT	CASSLKGSFNEKLFF